Presented here are 32 T cell receptor beta chains from one specimen sequenced in a study (dated by TCRdb to 2015 to 2017). Libraries were built with 5' RACE. The sample was run on an Illumina MiSeq. The raw public data were reprocessed by TCRdb itself: fastp quality trimming at Q25, MiXCR clonotype calling, in-frame beta chains only. Under each unique CDR3 protein, matching rows form one entry showing the most common genes and DNA. In this sample the table shows around 52,000 distinct CDR3 sequences, more than 25% of which occur a single time. The ten largest make up approximately 3% of the sample. The sample taken for sequencing was tumor-infiltrating memory CD4+ T cells sorted from the breast tumor. The sample's cell subset or site label is to be understood as: memory CD4+ T cells, CD4+CD45RO+CD25-. These receptors were obtained from a female donor with breast cancer.

V gene TRBV5-1 combines with J gene TRBJ1-1, with a possible D match to TRBD1 (5 bases). CDR1 is SGHRS and CDR2 is YFSETQ in the germline V gene. This CDR3 contains 15 residues. V lost 4 bases, J lost 5 bases, and 18 bases lay in between. CDR3 in DNA: TGCGCCAGCAGCGCAGGGACGGCAGGAGCGACTGAAGCTTTCTTT. The encoded protein is CASSAGTAGATEAFF. Together with reference TRBV5-1 and TRBJ1-1, the CDR3 gives the full variable domain: KAGVTQTPRYLIKTRGQQVTLSCSPISGHRSVSWYQQTPGQGLQFLFEYFSETQRNKGNFPGRFSGRQFSNSRSEMNVSTLELGDSALYLCASSAGTAGATEAFFGQGTRLTVV.

The chain has TRBV20-1 and TRBJ2-5; 8 bases are a match to TRBD2. From germline, CDR1 is DFQATT and CDR2 SNEGSKA (reference sequence). V gave up 3 bases and J gave up 5 bases; unmatched junction bases: 8. CDR3 size: 14 residues. DNA for the CDR3: TGCAGTGCTAGCAAAGCGGGAGAGGAGGAGACCCAGTACTTC. Translating it yields CSASKAGEEETQYF.

This clonotype was seen more than once but under ten times. The chain has TRBV7-2 and TRBJ1-6; TRBD1 is a possible D gene (5 bases). This CDR3 is built from 15 residues. Germline V gives CDR1 SGHTA, CDR2 FQGNSA. V was pared by 2 bases and J by 1 base, with 6 bases between. CDR3 in amino acids: CASSLWGSYNSPLHF. The CDR3 DNA follows: TGTGCCAGCAGCTTATGGGGGTCCTATAATTCACCCCTCCACTTT.

V usage is TRBV6-5 and J usage is TRBJ1-1; 8 bases are shared with TRBD1. The V and J ends lost 2 bases and 4 bases, in that order; junction bases with no gene match: 6. Germline values: CDR1 MNHEY, CDR2 SVGAGI. This CDR3 region has 15 residues. In nucleotides, the CDR3 is TGTGCCAGCAGTTACACTGGACAGGGACCCACTGAAGCTTTCTTT. Its translation is CASSYTGQGPTEAFF.

The CDR3 bases are TGTGCCAGCAGCTTAATGCCTGCCTACGAGCAGTACTTC. This encodes CASSLMPAYEQYF. The gene calls are TRBV7-9 and TRBJ2-7, with no clear D. The V and J ends lost 2 bases and 2 bases respectively, with 7 bases between them. This CDR3 has 13 residues. Germline V gene data show CDR1 as SEHNR and CDR2 as FQNEAQ (reference sequence).

V gene TRBV30 combines with J gene TRBJ2-1, with TRBD2 matching 7 bases. With V trimmed by 4 bases and J by 3 bases, 6 bases remained unmatched. This CDR3 is 14 amino acids long. Germline V gene sequence: CDR1 GTSNPN, CDR2 SVGIG (reference sequence). CDR3 DNA: TGTGCCTGGAAGTTGGTAGCGGGCTACAATGAGCAGTTCTTC. This translates into CAWKLVAGYNEQFF.

A remark on this clonotype: This may arise from a read error, as a much more abundant clone is one base away. V and J are TRBV12-3 or TRBV12-4 and TRBJ2-7; TRBD2 matches at 10 bases. Trimming at V came to 10 bases and at J to 7 bases, leaving 10 bases not matched to a gene. The length of the CDR3 is 13 residues. The CDR3 loop reads CANILAGTGEQYF. The CDR3 nucleotides read TGTGCCAACATACTAGCGGGGACCGGGGAGCAGTACTTC.

The J gene is TRBJ2-7, the V gene TRBV5-4; 9 nucleotides match TRBD2. The germline V gene has CDR1 SGHNT and CDR2 YYREEE (reference sequence). J gave up 5 bases and V 4 bases, and 16 bases lay outside the gene matches. The CDR3 length is 17 residues. The CDR3 coding sequence is TGTGCCAGCAGCCTGTATAGCGGGAGTGATACCAGGCACGAGCAGTACTTC. Protein: CASSLYSGSDTRHEQYF.

A few counts support this clonotype. This rearrangement joins TRBV28 to TRBJ2-4, with a possible D match to TRBD1 (6 bases). Germline loops: CDR1 MDHEN, CDR2 SYDVKM. CDR3 size: 14 residues. Trimming stripped 2 bases from V and 7 bases from J, with 12 bases between. The chain's CDR3 is CASSLKAGANIQYF. The CDR3 DNA sequence: TGTGCCAGCAGTTTAAAGGCAGGGGCCAACATTCAGTACTTC.

This clonotype was seen a handful of times. The rearrangement joins TRBV2 to TRBJ2-3; D could derive from TRBD1 or TRBD2 (7 bases each). The V and J ends lost 7 bases and 3 bases respectively, with 14 bases between them. This CDR3 is 14 amino acids long. CDR1 and CDR2 (germline): SNHLY, FYNNEI. The CDR3 DNA reads as TGTGCCAGCACCGAGCAGGGGGGGACAGATACGCAGTATTTT. It translates to CASTEQGGTDTQYF.

This clonotype was observed a handful of times. J is TRBJ1-1 and V is TRBV27; 7 bases are shared with TRBD1. The ends lost 6 bases at V and 6 bases at J; junction bases unmatched: 4. The CDR3 contains 12 residues. Germline V gene lookup returns CDR1 MNHEY and CDR2 SMNVEV (reference sequence). As DNA, the CDR3 is TGTGCCAGCAGCCAGGGGGGGGCTGAAGCTTTCTTT. It encodes CASSQGGAEAFF.

In this sample, this clonotype turned up a few times. The gene calls are TRBV9 and TRBJ1-2; D perhaps matches TRBD1 (5 bases). V lost 0 bases, J lost 4 bases, and 13 bases lay in between. The germline gives CDR1 SGDLS, CDR2 YYNGEE. The CDR3 covers 15 residues. The CDR3 DNA reads as TGTGCCAGCAGCGTAGCCCCGGACACGTTCTATGGCTACACCTTC. It specifies CASSVAPDTFYGYTF.

V usage is TRBV29-1 and J usage is TRBJ2-1; TRBD2 matches at 8 bases. Trimming cost V 7 bases and J 9 bases; bases outside gene matches: 14. The CDR3 consists of 14 residues. The germline CDR1 and CDR2 sequences are SQVTM and ANQGSEA. The CDR3 DNA reads TGCAGCGCCCTAAGCGGGAGTTCGGGGTTTGAGCAGTTCTTC. As protein: CSALSGSSGFEQFF.

CDR3 nucleotide sequence: TGTGCCAGCAGTGAATTTAGCGGGAAAGCCTACAATGAGCAGTTCTTC. Its protein product is CASSEFSGKAYNEQFF. This chain uses TRBV6-1 with TRBJ2-1; 8 nucleotides agree with TRBD2. The ends lost 2 bases at V and 2 bases at J; junction bases unmatched: 5. CDR1 is MNHNS and CDR2 is SASEGT in the germline V gene. The CDR3 has 16 residues.

The CDR3 sequence: CASSPRAESYNEQFF. In DNA, the CDR3 is TGCGCCAGCAGCCCCAGAGCGGAGTCCTACAATGAGCAGTTCTTC. The rearrangement links TRBV5-1 to TRBJ2-1, with a tentative D call TRBD2 (5 bases). Looked up from germline, CDR1 is SGHRS and CDR2 is YFSETQ. With 4 bases removed from V and 1 base from J, the gap between germline ends came to 12 bases. This CDR3 is built from 15 residues.

This clonotype was counted only a few times. This clone may be a read error of a much larger clone one base away. This chain links TRBV7-3 with TRBJ2-5; TRBD1 is a possible D gene (6 bases). Per germline, CDR1 SGHTA and CDR2 FQGTGA. This CDR3 is built from 16 residues. With 0 bases removed from V and 4 bases from J, the gap between germline ends came to 15 bases. CDR3 sequence (DNA): TGTGCCAGCAGCTTAACAGGTCAACAGGGAAGAGAGACCCAGTACTTC. Amino acid sequence: CASSLTGQQGRETQYF.

This clonotype was seen a handful of times. The chain combines TRBV30 with TRBJ1-2; 9 nucleotides agree with TRBD1. Germline V gene lookup returns CDR1 GTSNPN and CDR2 SVGIG (reference sequence). This CDR3 is 14 amino acids long. After removal of 2 bases from V and 12 bases from J, the junction contained 13 bases not matched to a gene. The CDR3 is CAWSLTGTGPHHTF. CDR3 in DNA: TGTGCCTGGAGTCTAACCGGGACAGGGCCCCATCACACCTTC.

This clonotype has ten or more counts. The chain has TRBV20-1 and TRBJ2-3, with 10 positions matching TRBD2. Trimming at V came to 5 bases and at J to 4 bases, leaving 6 bases not matched to a gene. The CDR3 is made up of 14 amino acids. Germline CDR1 DFQATT, CDR2 SNEGSKA (reference sequence). CDR3 loop: CSAGAAGGPDTQYF. The CDR3 bases are TGCAGTGCTGGCGCAGCGGGGGGGCCAGATACGCAGTATTTT.

This clonotype was seen a few times. The V and J genes are TRBV5-1 and TRBJ1-2, with 10 bases identical to TRBD1. The germline gives CDR1 SGHRS, CDR2 YFSETQ. The V gene end was trimmed by 2 bases and the J gene end by 6 bases; junction bases not matched to a gene: 4. The CDR3 has 14 amino acids. In DNA, the CDR3 is TGCGCCAGCAGCTTATTTGGACAGGGGGATGGCTACACCTTC. Its translation is CASSLFGQGDGYTF.

To note about this clonotype: Mismatch with germline at one junction end may stem from a read error. The rearrangement links TRBV7-2 to TRBJ2-3; tentative D call: TRBD1 (5 bases). This CDR3 has 15 amino acids. Germline V gene sequence: CDR1 SGHTA, CDR2 FQGNSA. CDR3 sequence (DNA): TGTGCCAGCAGCTTAGCAGGGGCCGGCACAAATACGCAGTATTTT. Amino acid sequence: CASSLAGAGTNTQYF.

This clonotype appeared a few times. The CDR3 DNA sequence: TGTGCCAGCAGCTCCCGACAGGGGAGCTCCTACGAGCAGTACTTC. It translates to CASSSRQGSSYEQYF. The V call is TRBV7-2, the J call TRBJ2-7; 8 nucleotides match TRBD1. With 4 bases clipped from V and 0 bases from J, the junction kept 5 bases outside the gene matches. Germline V CDR1 and CDR2: SGHTA, FQGNSA. This CDR3 has 15 amino acids.

The chain links TRBV6-2 or TRBV6-3 to TRBJ1-1; no reliable D call. Per germline, CDR1 MNHEY and CDR2 SVGEGT. The CDR3 extends over 13 amino acids. Trimming removed 2 bases at V and 1 base at J, with 5 bases between. In DNA form, the CDR3 reads TGTGCCAGCAGTTACACCAGGAACACTGAAGCTTTCTTT. Translation gives CASSYTRNTEAFF.

This clonotype was seen only a few times. The chain combines TRBV20-1 with TRBJ2-7; either TRBD1 or TRBD2 may fit D (6 bases each). Germline V CDR1 and CDR2: DFQATT, SNEGSKA (reference sequence). The CDR3 sequence is 14 residues long. The V and J ends lost 1 base and 7 bases respectively, with 17 bases between them. The CDR3 reads CSARVVGGSWEQYF. CDR3 bases: TGCAGTGCTAGAGTCGTAGGGGGGAGCTGGGAGCAGTACTTC.

CDR3 bases: TGCAGCGTGACGGTGAACACTGAAGCTTTCTTT. Translating it yields CSVTVNTEAFF. The gene calls are TRBV29-1 and TRBJ1-1; D not resolved. V was shortened by 6 bases and J by 0 bases, with 5 bases between the two germline ends. This CDR3 region has 11 residues. CDR1 and CDR2 (germline): SQVTM, ANQGSEA.

This clonotype was picked up a small number of times. One end of the junction varies from germline; a read error may be responsible. J is TRBJ2-7 and V is TRBV28; 7 bases fit TRBD1. Germline values: CDR1 MDHEN, CDR2 SYDVKM. The CDR3 loop spans 12 amino acids. The CDR3 DNA reads TGTGCCAGCACGGGACAGCTCAGAGAACTTAACTTC. Translating gives CASTGQLRELNF.

This clonotype was detected only a few times. This chain uses TRBV30 with TRBJ1-1; D ambiguous. Deletions cut 7 bases from V and 5 bases from J, with 20 bases between. The CDR3 sequence is 14 residues long. Germline V gives CDR1 GTSNPN, CDR2 SVGIG (reference sequence). Here the CDR3 reads CALISRGLATEAFF. The CDR3 DNA reads as TGTGCCTTAATTTCTCGGGGTCTAGCGACTGAAGCTTTCTTT.

Notes on this clonotype: The CDR3 ends on some other residue instead of the conserved phenylalanine or tryptophan, so this is likely a read error. CDR3 coding DNA: TGTGCCAGCAGTTACGGAGACAGCTCAAATGAGAAACTGTTTTCT. This codes for CASSYGDSSNEKLFS. This chain joins TRBV6-6 and TRBJ1-4; possible D gene TRBD1, 5 bases. This CDR3 spans 15 amino acids. Germline V lookup: CDR1 MNHNY, CDR2 SVGAGI (reference sequence).

This clonotype appeared a single time. The chain combines TRBV4-2 with TRBJ2-3; D gene uncertain. This CDR3 has 16 residues. V lost 0 bases to trimming and J lost 0 bases, with 10 bases between them. Germline V gene sequence: CDR1 LGHNA, CDR2 YNFKEQ. CDR3 DNA: TGTGCCAGCAGCCAAGATTGGCGGACGAGCACAGATACGCAGTATTTT. Residues: CASSQDWRTSTDTQYF.

There are a few counts of this clonotype. The chain couples TRBV5-1 to TRBJ2-3; tentative D call: TRBD2 (5 bases). This CDR3 is built from 16 residues. V was pared by 2 bases and J by 3 bases, with 16 bases between. The V gene's germline CDR1 is SGHRS and CDR2 YFSETQ. The CDR3 sequence is CASSLGSTTGTDTQYF. CDR3 DNA sequence: TGCGCCAGCAGCTTAGGCTCGACGACGGGAACAGATACGCAGTATTTT.

Comments on this clonotype: The junction and the germline gene differ at one end; a read error may be behind it. The rearrangement joins TRBV7-7 to TRBJ2-3, with D unclear. From germline, CDR1 is SSHAT and CDR2 FNYEAQ (reference sequence). The CDR3 contains 13 residues. The CDR3 sequence is CASSWVPTDTQYF. The DNA of the CDR3 is TGTGCTAGCAGCTGGGTCCCCACAGATACGCAGTATTTT.

This clonotype came up many times. This sequence joins TRBV7-3 and TRBJ1-2; D remains ambiguous. Germline CDR1 and CDR2: SGHTA and FQGTGA. Trimming pared 4 bases from V and 6 bases from J, leaving 12 bases between. This CDR3 comprises 13 residues. CDR3 amino acids: CASSSREGDGYTF. CDR3 coding DNA: TGTGCCAGCAGCTCGAGGGAGGGAGATGGCTACACCTTC.

The chain couples TRBV29-1 to TRBJ2-1, with TRBD2 matching 10 bases. In germline, CDR1 is SQVTM, CDR2 ANQGSEA. V shed 4 bases, J shed 5 bases, and the junction held 5 bases outside the gene matches. The CDR3 is 14 residues long. This chain's CDR3 is CSVASGSDNNEQFF. The CDR3 nucleotides are TGCAGCGTTGCTAGCGGGAGTGACAACAATGAGCAGTTCTTC.